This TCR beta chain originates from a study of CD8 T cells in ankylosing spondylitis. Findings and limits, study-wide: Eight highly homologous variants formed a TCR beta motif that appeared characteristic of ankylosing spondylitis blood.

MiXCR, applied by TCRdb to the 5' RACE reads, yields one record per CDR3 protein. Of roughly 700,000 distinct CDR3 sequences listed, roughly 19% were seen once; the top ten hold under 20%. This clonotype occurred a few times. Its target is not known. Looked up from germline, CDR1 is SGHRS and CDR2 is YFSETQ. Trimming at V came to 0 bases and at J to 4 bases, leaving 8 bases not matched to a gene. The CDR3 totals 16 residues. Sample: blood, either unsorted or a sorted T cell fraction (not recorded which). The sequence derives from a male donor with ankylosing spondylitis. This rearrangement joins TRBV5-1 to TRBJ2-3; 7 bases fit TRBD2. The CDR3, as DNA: TGCGCCAGCAGCTTGGAGTCGGGCGGGAGCTCAGATACGCAGTATTTT. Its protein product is CASSLESGGSSDTQYF.